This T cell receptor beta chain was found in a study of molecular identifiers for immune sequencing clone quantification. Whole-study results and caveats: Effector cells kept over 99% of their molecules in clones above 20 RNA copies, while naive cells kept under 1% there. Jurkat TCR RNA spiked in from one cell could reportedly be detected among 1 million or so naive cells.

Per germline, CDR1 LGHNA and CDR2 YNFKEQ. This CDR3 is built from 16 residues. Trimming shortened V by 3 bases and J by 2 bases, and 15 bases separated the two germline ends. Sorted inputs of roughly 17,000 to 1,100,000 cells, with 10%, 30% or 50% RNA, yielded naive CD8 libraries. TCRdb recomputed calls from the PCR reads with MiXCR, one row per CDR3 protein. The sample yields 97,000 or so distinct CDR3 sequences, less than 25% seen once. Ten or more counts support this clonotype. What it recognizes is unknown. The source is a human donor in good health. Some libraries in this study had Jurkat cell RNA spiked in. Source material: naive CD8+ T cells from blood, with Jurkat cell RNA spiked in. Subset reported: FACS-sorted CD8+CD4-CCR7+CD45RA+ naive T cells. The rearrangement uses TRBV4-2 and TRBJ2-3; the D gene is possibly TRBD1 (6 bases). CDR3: CASSQTTGGYTDTQYF. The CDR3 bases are TGTGCCAGCAGCCAGACGACAGGCGGATACACAGATACGCAGTATTTT.